The clone carrying this T cell receptor beta chain showed up just a few times. Its antigen remains unidentified. CDR1 and CDR2 from the germline V gene are ENHRY and SYGVKD. There are 15 residues in the CDR3. V trimming: 6 bases; J trimming: 5 bases; junction bases outside the gene matches: 9. This entry comes from a study of CD8+ T cells in alopecia areata. Study overall: Oral tofacitinib (5 to 10 mg twice daily) was administered to treated patients.

Sequencing templates came from extracted RNA that was reverse transcribed into cDNA. Method: immunoSEQ multiplex PCR; TCRdb's copy keeps in-frame clones and lacks some. The table records over 200,000 clones, 50% to 70% of them present only once. Researchers took lesional scalp punch biopsies and peripheral blood from people who were alopecia areata patients. Broader study findings: Researchers report lesional scalp, most notably alopecia totalis/universalis, outstripped normal scalp in clonality.

The clonotype originates from a human donor with alopecia areata. This specimen consisted of CD4+ T cells sorted from blood, obtained at week 0. The chain couples TRBV10-3 to TRBJ2-3, with TRBD2 matching over 9 bases. This CDR3 is CAISEGLAAGDTQYF. The CDR3 DNA is TGTGCCATCAGCGAGGGACTAGCAGCTGGAGATACGCAGTATTTT.